The T cell receptor beta chain under discussion was sequenced for a study of a mutant IDH1 vaccine in newly diagnosed glioma. Trimming cost V 4 bases and J 4 bases; bases outside gene matches: 10. The germline CDR1 and CDR2 sequences are SGDLS and YYNGEE. The CDR3 has 15 residues. Generated by immunoSEQ multiplex PCR, the TCRdb table keeps only in-frame clones and is missing some. The data contain some 120,000 clones, around 80% of them singletons. Indicated time point: week 11, during vaccination. Each dose delivered 300 ug of mutant IDH1 20-mer peptide subcutaneously with imiquimod. This clone turned up a few times. Its cognate antigen is unknown.

Sequencing used PBMCs, obtained from a glioma patient whose treatment included an IDH1 peptide vaccine. The sequence derives from a middle-aged man with glioma. The chain joins TRBV9 to TRBJ1-2, with 7 bases that match TRBD1. The CDR3 loop is CASSPTGQPSYGYTF. The DNA for the CDR3 is TGTGCCAGCAGCCCCACGGGACAGCCGAGCTATGGCTACACCTTC.